This T cell receptor beta chain was obtained from a study of T cells after yellow fever vaccination (dated by TCRdb to the late 2010s). The study in broad terms: The SMART-Seq v4 Ultra Low Input RNA kit was used to prepare libraries from fractions with low cell numbers. To follow T-cell clones before and after both primary and booster YFV17D yellow fever vaccination, bulk TCR alpha and beta repertoires underwent longitudinal sequencing. Two healthy male donors, one aged 18 to 30 and one aged 30 to 39 years, made up the cohort. Blood samples were taken at several timepoints before and after primary and secondary immunization, and bulk PBMC replicates and cell subsets were isolated. The study at large found these results: Most clones expanded after primary vaccination were re-detected after the booster (just under 97% of CD4 and 80% to 90% of CD8), suggesting broad memory maintenance. Computational filtering was needed because FACS-sorted repertoires could contain abundant contaminating clonotypes from the bulk population. Because only a couple of donors were included in the study, the extent to which the findings can be generalized is limited. The secondary T-cell response was weaker than the primary response but faster, peaking on day 5 instead of day 15. A small fraction of clonotypes appeared in both the CD4 and CD8 compartments, likely as a result of convergent recombination.

A few counts support this clonotype. Its antigen is not yet known. The input lacks base qualities; no much larger clone sits a single base away. Sequencing took place on an Illumina NovaSeq 6000. Synthesis of TCR cDNA relied on 5'RACE template switching, a step that introduced a universal primer site along with unique molecular identifiers. Priming of cDNA synthesis was performed from both the TCR alpha and TCR beta constant segments. Libraries were amplified in two PCR steps, with sample barcodes and sequencing adapters added in the second step. Libraries were sequenced on Illumina HiSeq 2500 (2x100 bp) or NovaSeq (2x150 bp). In the authors' own workflow: Demultiplexing of reads and collapsing into UMI consensus sequences were performed with MIGEC, and V(D)J alignment was carried out with MiXCR. Using edgeR on replicate PBMC samples, clonotypes were called vaccine-responding if FDR was below 0.01 and the log2 fold change was above 5 up to day 15. Each bulk clonotype received a CD4 or CD8 identity based on whether the sequenced CD4 or CD8 repertoire contained that clonotype at higher abundance. The public sequencing data were trimmed at Q25 with fastp and processed into clonotypes with MiXCR by TCRdb, which kept only in-frame beta chains. A single entry per CDR3 protein holds the most common genes and DNA from its merged rows. The V and J calls were determined by TCRdb, not by the authors. This sample lists around 300,000 distinct CDR3 sequences; approximately 4% were detected once. Of the sample, 15% to 20% falls within the top ten clones.

Cut back by 0 bases and 8 bases, the V and J ends lie 11 bases apart. The CDR3, from cysteine to phenylalanine, totals 14 residues. The read is trimmed to its CDR3 DNA, 42 bases read in frame from base 1. This specimen's treatment or condition label, interpreted: live attenuated yellow fever vaccine strain. At each blood-draw timepoint, two biological replicates of bulk PBMCs were obtained. A standard Ficoll-Paque protocol was used to isolate PBMCs from peripheral blood. TriZol was used to extract RNA from bulk PBMCs, from CD4 and CD8 fractions, and from dextramer-positive and dextramer-negative fractions.

Here the chain combines TRBV23-1 and TRBJ2-4; the D gene is possibly TRBD2, with 6 bases matching. TRBV23-1 is designated an ORF whose function remains uncertain. Material: PBMCs, obtained 15 days after the yellow fever booster vaccination. This clonotype was obtained from a man aged 18 to 29 who received the YFV17D yellow fever vaccine. The sequence in DNA is TGCGCCAGCAGTCAATCCGGGGGTGGTTACATTCAGTACTTC. Translated, this is CASSQSGGGYIQYF.